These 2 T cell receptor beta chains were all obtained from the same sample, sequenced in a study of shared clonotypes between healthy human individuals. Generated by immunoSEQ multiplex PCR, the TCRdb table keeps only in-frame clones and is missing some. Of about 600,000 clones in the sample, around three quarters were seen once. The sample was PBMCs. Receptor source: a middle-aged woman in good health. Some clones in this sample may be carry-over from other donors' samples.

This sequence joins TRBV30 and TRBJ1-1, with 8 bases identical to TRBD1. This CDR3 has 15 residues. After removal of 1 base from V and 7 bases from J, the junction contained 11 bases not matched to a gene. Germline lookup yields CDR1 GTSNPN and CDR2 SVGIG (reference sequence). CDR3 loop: CAWSGYRGSSFEAFF. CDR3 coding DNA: TGTGCCTGGAGTGGTTACAGGGGGTCCTCCTTTGAAGCTTTCTTT.

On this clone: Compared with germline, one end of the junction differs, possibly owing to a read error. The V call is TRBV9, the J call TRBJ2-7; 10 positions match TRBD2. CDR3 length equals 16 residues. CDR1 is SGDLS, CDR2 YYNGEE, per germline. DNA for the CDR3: TGTGCCAGCAGCGTAGGGCCTAGCGGGGGATCCTACGGGCAGTACTTC. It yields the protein CASSVGPSGGSYGQYF.